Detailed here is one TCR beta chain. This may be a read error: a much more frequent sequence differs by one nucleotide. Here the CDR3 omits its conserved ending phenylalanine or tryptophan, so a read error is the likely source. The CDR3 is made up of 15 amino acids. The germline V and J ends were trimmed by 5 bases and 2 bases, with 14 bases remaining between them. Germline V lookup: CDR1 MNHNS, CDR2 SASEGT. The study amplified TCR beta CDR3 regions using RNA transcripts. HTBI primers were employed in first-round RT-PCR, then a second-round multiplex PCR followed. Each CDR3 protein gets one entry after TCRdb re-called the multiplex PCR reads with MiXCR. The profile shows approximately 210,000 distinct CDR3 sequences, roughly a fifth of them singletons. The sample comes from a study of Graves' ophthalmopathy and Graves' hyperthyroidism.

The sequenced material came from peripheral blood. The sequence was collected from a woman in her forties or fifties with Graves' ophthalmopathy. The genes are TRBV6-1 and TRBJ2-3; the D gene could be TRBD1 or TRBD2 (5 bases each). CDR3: CASSTTGRVTDTQYY. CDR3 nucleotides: TGTGCCAGCAGTACCACGGGACGAGTCACAGATACGCAGTATTAT.